These 19 T cell receptor beta chains were sequenced from one sample in a study of cytomegalovirus exposure and HLA in healthy donors. PCR used 60 Vbeta primers and 13 Jbeta primers. Measured with immunoSEQ multiplex PCR; TCRdb has only the in-frame clones, and not every one. The sample contains about 130,000 clones, 60% to 80% of which appear only once. The sequenced sample consisted of PBMCs. Source of these receptors: a male donor in good health and CMV-seronegative.

The chain combines TRBV18 with TRBJ1-1, with D tentatively TRBD1 (6 bases). Trimming shortened V by 6 bases and J by 4 bases, and 18 bases separated the two germline ends. CDR3 length equals 15 residues. Germline V lookup: CDR1 KGHSH, CDR2 LQKENI. CDR3 residues: CASSPAGGGGTEAFF. CDR3 sequence (DNA): TGTGCCAGCTCGCCGGCTGGGGGCGGGGGCACTGAAGCTTTCTTT.

The V gene is TRBV28, the J gene TRBJ2-5; 10 bases fit TRBD2. V lost 6 bases to trimming and J lost 5 bases; unmatched junction nucleotides: 12. CDR1 and CDR2 (germline): MDHEN, SYDVKM. CDR3 length equals 16 residues. In DNA, the CDR3 is TGTGCCAGCAGGCTGGGTGGGGCTAGCGGGGGCGAGACCCAGTACTTC. Its translation is CASRLGGASGGETQYF.

This chain uses TRBV28 with TRBJ1-5, with TRBD1 matching over 8 bases. Per germline, CDR1 MDHEN and CDR2 SYDVKM. V shed 6 bases, J shed 0 bases, and the junction held 10 bases outside the gene matches. CDR3 size: 17 residues. DNA for the CDR3: TGTGCCAGCAGCCTCCGAGGACAGGGTGATAGCAATCAGCCCCAGCATTTT. Its protein is CASSLRGQGDSNQPQHF.

This clone was detected only a few times. The chain recombines TRBV7-2 with TRBJ2-1; TRBD2 might be the D (7 bases). This CDR3 is built from 17 residues. CDR1 is SGHTA, CDR2 FQGNSA, per germline. V shed 5 bases and J shed 2 bases, with 19 bases lying between them. In nucleotides, the CDR3 is TGTGCCAGCAGCCTCCTGGGGGCTAGCGGAGCCTACAATGAGCAGTTCTTC. Translating it yields CASSLLGASGAYNEQFF. Variable domain in full (rest from reference TRBV7-2 and TRBJ2-1): GAGVSQSPSNKVTEKGKDVELRCDPISGHTALYWYRQSLGQGLEFLIYFQGNSAPDKSGLPSDRFSAERTGGSVSTLTIQRTQQEDSAVYLCASSLLGASGAYNEQFFGPGTRLTVL.

The chain couples TRBV6-1 to TRBJ1-2, with unresolved D. Germline loops: CDR1 MNHNS, CDR2 SASEGT. This CDR3 is built from 13 residues. Trimming removed 5 bases from V and 2 bases from J, with 9 bases in between. The CDR3 DNA sequence: TGTGCCAGCAGTATAAGGGAGAACTATGGCTACACCTTC. It specifies CASSIRENYGYTF.

This chain links TRBV28 with TRBJ2-1; 11 nucleotides line up with TRBD2. Per the germline V gene, CDR1 is MDHEN and CDR2 is SYDVKM. This CDR3 spans 16 amino acids. V shed 4 bases, J shed 4 bases, and the junction held 6 bases outside the gene matches. In nucleotides, the CDR3 is TGTGCCAGCAGTTCCGGTACTAGCGGGGGTTACAATGAGCAGTTCTTC. Protein sequence: CASSSGTSGGYNEQFF. Full variable domain (rest looked up from reference TRBV28 and TRBJ2-1): DVKVTQSSRYLVKRTGEKVFLECVQDMDHENMFWYRQDPGLGLRLIYFSYDVKMKEKGDIPEGYSVSREKKERFSLILESASTNQTSMYLCASSSGTSGGYNEQFFGPGTRLTVL.

In its sample, this clone was seen once. The gene calls are TRBV4-3 and TRBJ2-7; no firm D call. Trimming stripped 0 bases from V and 0 bases from J, with 6 bases between. CDR3 length: 14 amino acids. CDR1 is LGHNA and CDR2 is YSLEER in the germline V gene. The CDR3 region has the DNA TGCGCCAGCAGCCAAGATCTACCCTCCTACGAGCAGTACTTC. Protein sequence: CASSQDLPSYEQYF.

The rearrangement joins TRBV7-2 to TRBJ1-6, with a possible D match to TRBD1 (5 bases). There are 18 residues in the CDR3. Looked up from germline, CDR1 is SGHTA and CDR2 is FQGNSA. V was clipped by 1 base and J by 9 bases, with 22 bases between them. CDR3 region: CASSLGGTGRVGSSPLHF. The CDR3 bases are TGTGCCAGCAGCTTAGGAGGTACAGGCCGAGTTGGTAGTTCACCCCTCCACTTT.

The V and J genes are TRBV30 and TRBJ1-5; 8 bases line up with TRBD1. Germline values: CDR1 GTSNPN, CDR2 SVGIG (reference sequence). V lost 3 bases to trimming and J lost 3 bases; unmatched junction nucleotides: 4. This CDR3 region has 14 residues. The CDR3 protein is CAWSQGASNQPQHF. In DNA form, the CDR3 reads TGTGCCTGGAGCCAGGGGGCTTCCAATCAGCCCCAGCATTTT.

The rearrangement joins TRBV9 to TRBJ2-2, with D uncertain. V was pared by 4 bases and J by 2 bases, with 12 bases between. Germline V gene lookup returns CDR1 SGDLS and CDR2 YYNGEE. The CDR3 has 15 amino acids. The CDR3 nucleotides are TGTGCCAGCAGCCCCGAAAGCCATAACACCGGGGAGCTGTTTTTT. It translates to CASSPESHNTGELFF.

J is TRBJ2-7 and V is TRBV18; the match to TRBD1 covers 9 bases. This CDR3 is 15 amino acids long. CDR1 is KGHSH and CDR2 is LQKENI in the germline V gene. J lost 0 bases, V lost 2 bases, and 2 bases had no gene match. CDR3 nucleotides: TGTGCCAGCTCACCAGGACAGGGGATCTCCTACGAGCAGTACTTC. Translated: CASSPGQGISYEQYF.

The CDR3 is CAVAGTEQFF. The DNA for the CDR3 is TGTGCCGTTGCGGGTACTGAGCAGTTCTTC. This sequence joins TRBV6-5 and TRBJ2-1, with TRBD2 as a possible D gene (5 bases). The V gene's germline CDR1 is MNHEY and CDR2 SVGAGI. The CDR3 runs 10 residues. The germline V and J ends were trimmed by 11 bases and 9 bases, with 11 bases remaining between them.

Turning to this clone: Sequence at one end of the junction differs from germline and may be a read error. The V and J genes are TRBV27 and TRBJ1-6; tentatively, D is TRBD1 (5 bases). This CDR3 is 13 amino acids long. Looked up from germline, CDR1 is MNHEY and CDR2 is SMNVEV (reference sequence). For the CDR3, the DNA is TGTGCCAGCAGTGGCAGGGAAAATTCACTCCTCCACTTT. This encodes CASSGRENSLLHF.

The rearrangement joins TRBV2 to TRBJ1-1; 8 positions match TRBD1. The germline V gene has CDR1 SNHLY and CDR2 FYNNEI. There are 16 residues in the CDR3. The junction had 7 bases not matched to a gene; V was cut back by 0 bases and J by 4 bases. This chain's CDR3 is CASSEAPGGRSTEAFF. In DNA, the CDR3 is TGTGCCAGCAGTGAAGCCCCAGGGGGCAGAAGCACTGAAGCTTTCTTT.

This clone was counted between two and nine times. The V gene is TRBV6-5, the J gene TRBJ1-1; D might be TRBD1 (5 bases). The CDR3 is made up of 13 amino acids. CDR1 MNHEY and CDR2 SVGAGI come from the germline V gene. V was pared by 5 bases and J by 2 bases, with 9 bases between. CDR3 coding DNA: TGTGCCAGCAGTCGATGGACAAACACTGAAGCTTTCTTT. This codes for CASSRWTNTEAFF.

The chain couples TRBV6-5 to TRBJ1-1; D possibly corresponds to TRBD1 (6 bases). Germline loops: CDR1 MNHEY, CDR2 SVGAGI. This CDR3 comprises 15 residues. V was shortened by 4 bases and J by 4 bases, with 16 bases between the two germline ends. CDR3 region: CASSFNREQSTEAFF. CDR3 DNA: TGTGCCAGCAGTTTTAACAGGGAGCAAAGCACTGAAGCTTTCTTT.

This clone was seen more than once but under ten times. The V call is TRBV19, the J call TRBJ2-3, with 7 bases fitting TRBD1. The V and J ends lost 2 bases and 3 bases, in that order; junction bases with no gene match: 5. The CDR3 is 15 amino acids. CDR1 is LNHDA and CDR2 is SQIVND in the germline V gene (reference sequence). The chain's CDR3 is CASSISARGTDTQYF. Written as DNA, the CDR3 is TGTGCCAGTAGTATAAGCGCCAGGGGGACAGATACGCAGTATTTT.

This chain's CDR3 is CAWSVLGTASGANVLTF. CDR3 DNA: TGTGCCTGGAGTGTACTGGGGACAGCTTCTGGGGCCAACGTCCTGACTTTC. This chain connects TRBV30 to TRBJ2-6; 7 nucleotides match TRBD1. Losses at the gene ends were 0 bases for V and 1 base for J; bases not matched to a gene: 6. This CDR3 comprises 17 residues. Germline CDR1 and CDR2: GTSNPN and SVGIG (reference sequence).

This clone was seen a handful of times. This chain joins TRBV19 and TRBJ2-4, with a tentative D call TRBD2 (6 bases). CDR3 length: 13 amino acids. The germline V and J ends were trimmed by 7 bases and 9 bases, with 16 bases remaining between them. CDR1 and CDR2 from the germline V gene are LNHDA and SQIVND (reference sequence). As DNA, the CDR3 is TGTGCCAGTACCCCGGTAGTGGGGGGCATTCAGTACTTC. Amino acids: CASTPVVGGIQYF.